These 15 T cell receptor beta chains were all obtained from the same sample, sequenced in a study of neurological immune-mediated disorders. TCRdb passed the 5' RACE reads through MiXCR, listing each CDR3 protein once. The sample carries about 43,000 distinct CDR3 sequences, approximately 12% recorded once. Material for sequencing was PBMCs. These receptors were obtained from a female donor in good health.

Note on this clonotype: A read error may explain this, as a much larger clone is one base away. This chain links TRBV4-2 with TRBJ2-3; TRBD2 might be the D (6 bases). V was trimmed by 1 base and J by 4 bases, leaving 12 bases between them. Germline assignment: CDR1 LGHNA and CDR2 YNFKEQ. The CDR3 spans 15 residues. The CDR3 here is CASSQVLAVPDTQYF. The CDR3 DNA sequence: TGTGCCAGCAGCCAAGTCTTAGCGGTCCCAGATACGCAGTATTTT.

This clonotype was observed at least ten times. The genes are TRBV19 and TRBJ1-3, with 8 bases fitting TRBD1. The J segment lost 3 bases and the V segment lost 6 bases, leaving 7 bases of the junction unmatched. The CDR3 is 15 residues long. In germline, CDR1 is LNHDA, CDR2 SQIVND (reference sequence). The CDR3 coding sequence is TGTGCCAGTAGCCGTGCAGGGGGCGTTGGAAACACCATATATTTT. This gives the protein CASSRAGGVGNTIYF.

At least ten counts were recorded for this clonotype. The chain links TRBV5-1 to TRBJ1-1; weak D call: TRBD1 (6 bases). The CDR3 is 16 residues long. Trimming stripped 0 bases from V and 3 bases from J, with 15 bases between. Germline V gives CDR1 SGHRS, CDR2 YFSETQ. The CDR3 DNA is TGCGCCAGCAGCTTGGTACAGGGTATGGGTGACACTGAAGCTTTCTTT. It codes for CASSLVQGMGDTEAFF.

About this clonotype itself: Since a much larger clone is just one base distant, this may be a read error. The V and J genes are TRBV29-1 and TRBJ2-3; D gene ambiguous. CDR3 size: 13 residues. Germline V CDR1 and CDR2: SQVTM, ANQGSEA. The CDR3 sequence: CSFEGWDTDTQYF. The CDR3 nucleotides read TGCAGCTTTGAAGGTTGGGACACAGATACGCAGTATTTT.

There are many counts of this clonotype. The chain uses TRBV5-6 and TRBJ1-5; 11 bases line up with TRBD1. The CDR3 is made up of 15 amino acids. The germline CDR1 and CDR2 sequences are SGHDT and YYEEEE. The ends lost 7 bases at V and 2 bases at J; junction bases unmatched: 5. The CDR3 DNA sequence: TGTGCCAGCGGACAGGGGGCGGCGGGCAATCAGCCCCAGCATTTT. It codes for CASGQGAAGNQPQHF.

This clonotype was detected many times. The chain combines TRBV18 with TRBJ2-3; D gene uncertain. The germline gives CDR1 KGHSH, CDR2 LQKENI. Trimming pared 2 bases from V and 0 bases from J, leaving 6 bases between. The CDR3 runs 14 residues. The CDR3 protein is CASSPTVSTDTQYF. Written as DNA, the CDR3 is TGTGCCAGCTCACCAACGGTTAGCACAGATACGCAGTATTTT.

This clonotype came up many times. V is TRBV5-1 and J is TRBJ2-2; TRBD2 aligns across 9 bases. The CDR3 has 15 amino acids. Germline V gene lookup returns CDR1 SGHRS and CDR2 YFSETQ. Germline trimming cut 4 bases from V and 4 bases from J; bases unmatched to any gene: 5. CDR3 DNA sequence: TGCGCCAGCAGCCACTTTAGCGGGGGCACCGGGGAGCTGTTTTTT. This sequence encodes CASSHFSGGTGELFF.

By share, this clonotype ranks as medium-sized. CDR3 region: CASSFRSPPNTGELFF. CDR3 sequence (DNA): TGCGCCAGCAGCTTCAGGTCTCCTCCGAACACCGGGGAGCTGTTTTTT. This chain joins TRBV5-1 and TRBJ2-2, with D unresolved. The germline CDR1 and CDR2 sequences are SGHRS and YFSETQ. The CDR3 consists of 16 residues. The germline V and J ends were trimmed by 2 bases and 0 bases, with 11 bases remaining between them.

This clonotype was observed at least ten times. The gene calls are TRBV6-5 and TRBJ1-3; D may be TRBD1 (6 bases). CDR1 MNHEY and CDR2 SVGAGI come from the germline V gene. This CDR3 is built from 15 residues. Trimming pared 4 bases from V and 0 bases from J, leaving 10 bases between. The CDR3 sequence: CASSSGAASGNTIYF. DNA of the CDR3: TGTGCCAGCAGTTCGGGGGCAGCCTCTGGAAACACCATATATTTT.

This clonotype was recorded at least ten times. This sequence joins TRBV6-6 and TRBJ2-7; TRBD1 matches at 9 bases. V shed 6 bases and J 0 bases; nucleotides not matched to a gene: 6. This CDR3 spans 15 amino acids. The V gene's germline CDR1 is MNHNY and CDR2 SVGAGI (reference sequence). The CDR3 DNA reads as TGTGCCAGCAGACGGGACAGGGAGAGCTCCTACGAGCAGTACTTC. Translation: CASRRDRESSYEQYF.

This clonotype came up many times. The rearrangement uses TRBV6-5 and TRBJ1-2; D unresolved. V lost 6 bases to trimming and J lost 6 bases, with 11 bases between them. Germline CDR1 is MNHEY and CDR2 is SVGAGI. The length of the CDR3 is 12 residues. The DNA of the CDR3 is TGTGCCAGCAGCCCCTCGCCGCATGGCTACACCTTC. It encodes CASSPSPHGYTF.

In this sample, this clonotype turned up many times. CDR3 in amino acids: CASSDTAVQGYTF. The CDR3 bases are TGTGCCAGCAGTGATACGGCAGTACAGGGCTACACCTTC. V is TRBV2 and J is TRBJ1-2; D not resolved. The V and J ends lost 3 bases and 8 bases respectively, with 13 bases between them. The CDR3 spans 13 residues. Looked up from germline, CDR1 is SNHLY and CDR2 is FYNNEI.

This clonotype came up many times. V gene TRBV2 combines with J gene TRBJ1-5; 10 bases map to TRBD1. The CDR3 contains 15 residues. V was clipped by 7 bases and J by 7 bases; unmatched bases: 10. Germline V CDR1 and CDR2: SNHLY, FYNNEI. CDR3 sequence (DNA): TGTGCCAGCACCACAGACAGGGGGCAGGGGCAGCCCCAGCATTTT. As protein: CASTTDRGQGQPQHF.

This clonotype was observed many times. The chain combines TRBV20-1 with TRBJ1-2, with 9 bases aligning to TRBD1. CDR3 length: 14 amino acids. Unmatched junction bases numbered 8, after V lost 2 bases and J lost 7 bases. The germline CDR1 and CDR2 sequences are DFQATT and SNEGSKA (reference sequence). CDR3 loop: CSARRPGTGLGYTF. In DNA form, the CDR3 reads TGCAGTGCTAGACGCCCCGGGACAGGGCTTGGCTACACCTTC.

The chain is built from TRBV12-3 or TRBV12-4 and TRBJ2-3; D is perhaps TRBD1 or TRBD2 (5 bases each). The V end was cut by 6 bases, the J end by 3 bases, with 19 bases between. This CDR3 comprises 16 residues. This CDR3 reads CASSLTQGEGTDTQYF. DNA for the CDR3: TGTGCCAGCAGCCTCACGCAGGGTGAGGGGACAGATACGCAGTATTTT.